This T cell receptor beta chain was found in a study of cytomegalovirus exposure and HLA in healthy donors. Points on this clone: Its antigen is not identified.

Trimming cost V 6 bases and J 4 bases, with 15 bases left between them. CDR1 and CDR2 from the germline V gene are MNHNS and SASEGT. This CDR3 spans 14 amino acids. Broader study findings: It was fewer than 200 TCR beta chains that were listed as cytomegalovirus-associated.

Profiling relied on immunoSEQ multiplex PCR, and the TCRdb table lists in-frame clones only, not all of them. The sample includes more than 95,000 clones, more than 75% of them seen just once. The sample comprised PBMCs. The chain joins TRBV6-1 to TRBJ1-2, with a weak D call TRBD1 (6 bases). The receptor was isolated from a man between 18 and 29 years old in good health and CMV-seronegative. CDR3 DNA sequence: TGTGCCAGCAGCCGAAGACAGGCCCTCTATGGCTACACCTTC. This encodes CASSRRQALYGYTF.